This T cell receptor (beta chain) was found in a study of cytomegalovirus exposure and HLA in healthy donors. Findings and limits, study-wide: In a later analysis, compared with equally common non-associated chains, HLA-associated beta chains were more expanded. A previous analysis found most TCR beta V segments productive roughly 90% or roughly 30% of the time.

PCR primers comprised 60 Vbeta and 13 Jbeta primers. The repertoire was sequenced with immunoSEQ multiplex PCR; TCRdb's copy has only in-frame clones and lacks some. The sample holds about 83,000 clones, 65% to 80% seen once. The CDR3 totals 14 residues. V lost 2 bases, J lost 1 base, and 6 bases lay in between. CDR1 and CDR2 (germline): ENHRY, SYGVKD. Regarding this clone: Its antigen is still unknown.

This receptor was obtained from a man in his fifties or sixties in good health and CMV-seronegative. Sample: PBMCs. The chain joins TRBV10-3 to TRBJ1-5; no firm D call. The DNA of the CDR3 is TGTGCCATCAGTGAGACGGAGAGCAATCAGCCCCAGCATTTT. Translating gives CAISETESNQPQHF.